This T cell receptor (beta chain) is drawn from a study of regulatory T cells in long-lasting Graves disease. Ten or more counts support this clonotype. Its antigen remains unidentified. CDR3 regions were amplified by Arm-PCR using iRepertoire HTBI primers to build TCR beta libraries. MiXCR was run by TCRdb on the multiplex PCR reads, yielding one entry per CDR3 protein. The data show 390,000 or so distinct CDR3 sequences, 20% to 25% seen once. This CDR3 has 14 residues. Trimming stripped 2 bases from V and 1 base from J, with 9 bases between. Time point described: persistent/refractory GD, antithyroid drugs over 5 years with positive TRAb. PBMCs were the source of the RNA used for TCR sequencing. The authors drew patients from an endocrinology department in Xi'an, China. Findings and caveats of the study: Newly diagnosed disease favored TRBV20-1 and TRBJ2-1 over persistent disease. TCR diversity was lower in persistent Graves' patients than in newly diagnosed ones. Results may be inaccurate due to the small sample size.

This sample comprised peripheral blood mononuclear cells (PBMCs), obtained when the disease was refractory, from a patient treated with antithyroid drugs. The chain joins TRBV12-3 or TRBV12-4 to TRBJ2-7, with D possibly called TRBD1 or TRBD2 (5 bases each). This receptor was identified in a woman aged 40 to 50 with Graves disease. In DNA form, the CDR3 reads TGTGCCAGCAGTTTATACGGGGCATCCTACGAGCAGTACTTC. Protein: CASSLYGASYEQYF.